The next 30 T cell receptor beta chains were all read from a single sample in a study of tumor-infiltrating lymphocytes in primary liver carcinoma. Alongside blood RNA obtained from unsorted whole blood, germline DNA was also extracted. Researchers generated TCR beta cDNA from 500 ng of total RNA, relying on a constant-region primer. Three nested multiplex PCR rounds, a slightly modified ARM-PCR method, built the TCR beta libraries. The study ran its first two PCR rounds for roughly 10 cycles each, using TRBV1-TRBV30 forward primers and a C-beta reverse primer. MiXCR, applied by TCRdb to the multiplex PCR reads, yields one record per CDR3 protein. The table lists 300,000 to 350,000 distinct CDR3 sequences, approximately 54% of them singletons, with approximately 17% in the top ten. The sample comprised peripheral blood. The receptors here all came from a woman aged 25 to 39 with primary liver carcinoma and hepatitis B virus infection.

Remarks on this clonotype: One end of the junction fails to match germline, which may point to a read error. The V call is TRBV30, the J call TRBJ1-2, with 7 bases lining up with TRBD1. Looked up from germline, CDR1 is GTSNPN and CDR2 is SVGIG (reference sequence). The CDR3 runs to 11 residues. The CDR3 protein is CAWSDTGDGDF. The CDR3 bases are TGTGCCTGGAGTGATACAGGGGACGGGGACTTC.

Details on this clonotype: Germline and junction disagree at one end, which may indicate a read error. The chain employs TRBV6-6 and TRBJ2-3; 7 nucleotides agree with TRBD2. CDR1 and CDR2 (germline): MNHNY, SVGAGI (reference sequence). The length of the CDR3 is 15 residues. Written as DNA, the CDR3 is TGTGTCAGCACCCCGGGCGGGAGCGTTACTGGTACGCAATATTTT. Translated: CVSTPGGSVTGTQYF.

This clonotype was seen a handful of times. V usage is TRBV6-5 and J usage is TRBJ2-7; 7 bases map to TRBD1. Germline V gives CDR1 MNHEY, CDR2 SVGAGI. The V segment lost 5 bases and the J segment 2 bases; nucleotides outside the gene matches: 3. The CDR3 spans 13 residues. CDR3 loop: CASSRDRTYEQYF. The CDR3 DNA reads TGTGCCAGCAGTCGGGACAGAACCTACGAGCAGTACTTC.

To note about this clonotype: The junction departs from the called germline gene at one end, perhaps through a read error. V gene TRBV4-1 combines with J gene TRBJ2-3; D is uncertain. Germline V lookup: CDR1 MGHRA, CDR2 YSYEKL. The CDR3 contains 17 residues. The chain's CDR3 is CASSQEFWSASTDAQYF. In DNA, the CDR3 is TGCGCCAGCAGCCAAGAATTCTGGAGCGCGAGCACAGATGCGCAGTATTTT.

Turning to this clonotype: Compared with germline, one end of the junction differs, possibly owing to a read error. The DNA for the CDR3 is TGTGCCAGCAGTCGGACTAGCGGGAGGGGGAGTCGGAGAGATGCGCAGTATTTT. This encodes CASSRTSGRGSRRDAQYF. The V gene is TRBV6-5, the J gene TRBJ2-3; 15 nucleotides align to TRBD2. Germline V lookup: CDR1 MNHEY, CDR2 SVGAGI. The CDR3 covers 18 residues.

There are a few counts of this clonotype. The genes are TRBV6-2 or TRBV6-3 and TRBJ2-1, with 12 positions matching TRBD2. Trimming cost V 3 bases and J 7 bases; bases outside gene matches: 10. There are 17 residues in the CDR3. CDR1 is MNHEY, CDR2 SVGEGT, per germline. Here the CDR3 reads CASSYQLRTSGTNEQFF. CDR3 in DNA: TGTGCCAGCAGTTATCAACTTCGGACTAGCGGGACTAATGAGCAGTTCTTC.

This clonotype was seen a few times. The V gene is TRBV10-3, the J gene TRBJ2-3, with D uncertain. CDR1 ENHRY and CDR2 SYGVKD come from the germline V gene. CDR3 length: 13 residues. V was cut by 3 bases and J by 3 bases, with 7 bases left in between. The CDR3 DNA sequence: TGTGCCATCAGTGATGAAGAGACAGATACGCAGTATTTT. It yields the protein CAISDEETDTQYF.

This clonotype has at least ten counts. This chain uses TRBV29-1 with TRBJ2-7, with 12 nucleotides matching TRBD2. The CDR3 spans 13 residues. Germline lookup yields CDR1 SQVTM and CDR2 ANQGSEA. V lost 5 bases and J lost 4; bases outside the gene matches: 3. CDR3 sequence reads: CSVLGTSGYEQYF. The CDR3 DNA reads TGCAGCGTTCTAGGGACTAGCGGGTACGAGCAGTACTTC.

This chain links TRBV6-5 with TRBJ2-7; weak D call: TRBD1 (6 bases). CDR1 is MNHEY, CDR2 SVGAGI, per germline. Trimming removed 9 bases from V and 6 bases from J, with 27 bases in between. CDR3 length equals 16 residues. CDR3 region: CASQSGTRAPLGEQYF. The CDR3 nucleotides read TGTGCCAGTCAGTCCGGGACAAGGGCCCCCCTTGGCGAGCAGTACTTC.

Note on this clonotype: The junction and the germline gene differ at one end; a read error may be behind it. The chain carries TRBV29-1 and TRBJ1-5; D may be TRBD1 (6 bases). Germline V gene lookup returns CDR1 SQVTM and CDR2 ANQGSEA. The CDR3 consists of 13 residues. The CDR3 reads CSVGHGGNQPEHF. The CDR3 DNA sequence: TGCAGCGTCGGCCATGGGGGCAATCAGCCCGAGCATTTT. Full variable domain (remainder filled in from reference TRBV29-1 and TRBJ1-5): SAVISQKPSRDICQRGTSLTIQCQVDSQVTMMFWYRQQPGQSLTLIATANQGSEATYESGFVIDKFPISRPNLTFSTLTVSNMSPEDSSIYLCSVGHGGNQPEHFGDGTRLSIL.

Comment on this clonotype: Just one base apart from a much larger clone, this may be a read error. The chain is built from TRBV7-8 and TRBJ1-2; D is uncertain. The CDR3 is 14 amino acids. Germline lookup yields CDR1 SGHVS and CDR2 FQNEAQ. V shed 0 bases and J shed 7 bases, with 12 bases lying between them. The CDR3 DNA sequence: TGTGCCAGCAGCTTAGCATCAGCACGGGCTGGCTACACCTTC. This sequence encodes CASSLASARAGYTF.

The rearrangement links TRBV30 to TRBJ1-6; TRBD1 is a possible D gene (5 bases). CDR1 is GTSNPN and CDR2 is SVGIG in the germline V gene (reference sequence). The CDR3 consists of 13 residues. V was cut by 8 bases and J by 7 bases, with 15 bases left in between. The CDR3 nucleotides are TGTGCCAGCTTAGGGACGAGGAATTCACCCCTCCACTTT. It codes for CASLGTRNSPLHF.

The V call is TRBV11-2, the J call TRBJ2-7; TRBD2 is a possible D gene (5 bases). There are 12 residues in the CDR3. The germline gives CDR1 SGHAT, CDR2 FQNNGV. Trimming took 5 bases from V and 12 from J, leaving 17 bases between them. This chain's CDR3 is CASSTTSGTRYF. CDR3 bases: TGTGCCAGCAGCACAACCTCGGGAACCAGGTACTTC.

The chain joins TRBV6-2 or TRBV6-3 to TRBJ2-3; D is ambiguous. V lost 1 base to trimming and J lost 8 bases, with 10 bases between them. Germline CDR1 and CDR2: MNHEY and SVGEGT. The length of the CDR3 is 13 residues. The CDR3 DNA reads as TGTGCCAGCAGTTACTACGGCCCCGGTACGCAGTATTTT. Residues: CASSYYGPGTQYF.

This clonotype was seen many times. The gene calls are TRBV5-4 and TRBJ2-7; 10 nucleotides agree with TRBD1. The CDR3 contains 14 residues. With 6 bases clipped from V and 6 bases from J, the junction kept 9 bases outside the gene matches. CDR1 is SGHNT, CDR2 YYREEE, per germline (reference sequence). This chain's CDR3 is CASTFGDRGSEQYF. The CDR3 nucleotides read TGTGCCAGCACCTTCGGGGACAGGGGCTCCGAGCAGTACTTC.

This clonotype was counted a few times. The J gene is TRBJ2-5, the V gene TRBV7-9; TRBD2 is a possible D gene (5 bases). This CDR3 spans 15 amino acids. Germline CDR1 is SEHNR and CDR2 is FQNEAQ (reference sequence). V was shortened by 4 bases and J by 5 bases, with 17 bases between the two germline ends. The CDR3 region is CASSSRDPTRETQYF. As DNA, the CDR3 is TGTGCCAGCAGCTCACGGGATCCAACGCGGGAGACCCAGTACTTC.

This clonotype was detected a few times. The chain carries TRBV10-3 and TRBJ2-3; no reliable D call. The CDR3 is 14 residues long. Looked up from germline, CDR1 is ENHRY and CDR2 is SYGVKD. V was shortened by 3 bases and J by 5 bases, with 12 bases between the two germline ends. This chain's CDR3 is CAISEVVGIDTQYF. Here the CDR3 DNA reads TGTGCCATCAGTGAAGTTGTGGGAATAGATACGCAGTATTTT.

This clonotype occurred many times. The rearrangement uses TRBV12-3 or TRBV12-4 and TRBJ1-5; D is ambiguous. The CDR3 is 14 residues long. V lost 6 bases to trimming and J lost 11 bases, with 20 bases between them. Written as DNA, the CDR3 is TGTGCCAGCAGAATTAACATGGCCCACAATACCCAGCATTTT. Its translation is CASRINMAHNTQHF.

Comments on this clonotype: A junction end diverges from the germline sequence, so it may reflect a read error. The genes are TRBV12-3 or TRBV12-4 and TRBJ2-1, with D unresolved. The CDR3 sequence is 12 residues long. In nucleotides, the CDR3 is TGTGCCAGCTGTTTTGACTACAATGAGCAGTTCTTC. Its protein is CASCFDYNEQFF.

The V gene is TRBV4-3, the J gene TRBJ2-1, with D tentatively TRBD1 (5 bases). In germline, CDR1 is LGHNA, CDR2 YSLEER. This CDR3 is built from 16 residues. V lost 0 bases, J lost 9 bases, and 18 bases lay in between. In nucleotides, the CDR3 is TGCGCCAGCAGCCAAGATTGGATAGGGGCGCAGGGTGAGCAGTTCTTC. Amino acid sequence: CASSQDWIGAQGEQFF.

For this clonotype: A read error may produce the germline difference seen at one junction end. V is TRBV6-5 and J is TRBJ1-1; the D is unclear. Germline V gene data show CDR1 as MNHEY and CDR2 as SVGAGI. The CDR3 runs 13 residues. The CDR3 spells CANSPTFGTEAFF. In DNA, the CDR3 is TGTGCCAACAGTCCCACGTTTGGCACTGAAGCTTTCTTT.

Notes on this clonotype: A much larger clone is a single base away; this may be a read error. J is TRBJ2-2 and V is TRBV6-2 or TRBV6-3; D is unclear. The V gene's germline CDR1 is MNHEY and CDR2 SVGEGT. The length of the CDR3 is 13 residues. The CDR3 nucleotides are TGTGCCAGCAGTCCCCGTGGCACCCGGGAGCTGTTTTTT. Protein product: CASSPRGTRELFF.

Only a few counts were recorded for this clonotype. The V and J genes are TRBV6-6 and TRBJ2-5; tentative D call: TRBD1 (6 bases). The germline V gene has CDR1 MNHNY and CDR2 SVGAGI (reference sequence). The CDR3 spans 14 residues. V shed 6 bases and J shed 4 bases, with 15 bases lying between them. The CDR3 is CASRQGPDGETQYF. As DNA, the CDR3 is TGTGCCAGCAGACAGGGACCAGACGGAGAGACCCAGTACTTC.

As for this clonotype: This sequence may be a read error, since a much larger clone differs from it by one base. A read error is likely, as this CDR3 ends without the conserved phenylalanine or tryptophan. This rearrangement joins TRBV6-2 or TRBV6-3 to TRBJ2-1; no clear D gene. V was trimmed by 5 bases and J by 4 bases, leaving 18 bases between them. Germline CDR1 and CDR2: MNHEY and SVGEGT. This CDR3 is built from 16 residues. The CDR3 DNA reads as TGTGCCAGCAGTACCCTCCCGCGTTTCGATTACAATGAGCAGTTCTAC. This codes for CASSTLPRFDYNEQFY.

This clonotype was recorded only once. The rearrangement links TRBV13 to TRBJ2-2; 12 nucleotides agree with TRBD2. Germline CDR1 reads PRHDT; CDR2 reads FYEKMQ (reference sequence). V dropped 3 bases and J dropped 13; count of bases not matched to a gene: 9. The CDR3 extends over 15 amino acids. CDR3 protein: CASSLDRASGRVLFF. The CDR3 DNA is TGTGCCAGCAGCTTGGACCGGGCTAGCGGGAGGGTGCTGTTTTTT.

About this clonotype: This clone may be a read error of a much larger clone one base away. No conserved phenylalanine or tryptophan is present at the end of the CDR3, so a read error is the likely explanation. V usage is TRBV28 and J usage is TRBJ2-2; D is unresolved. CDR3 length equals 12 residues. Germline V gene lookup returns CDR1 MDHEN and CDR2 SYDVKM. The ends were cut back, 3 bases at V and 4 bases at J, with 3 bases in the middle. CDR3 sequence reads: CASSFLTGELFS. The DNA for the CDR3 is TGTGCCAGCAGTTTCCTCACCGGGGAGCTGTTTTCT.

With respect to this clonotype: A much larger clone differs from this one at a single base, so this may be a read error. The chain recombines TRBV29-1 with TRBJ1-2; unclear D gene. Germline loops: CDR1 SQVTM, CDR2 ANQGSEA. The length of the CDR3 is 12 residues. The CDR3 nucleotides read TGCAGGGTTGAAAGGGCGGGCTATGGCTACACCTTC. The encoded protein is CRVERAGYGYTF.

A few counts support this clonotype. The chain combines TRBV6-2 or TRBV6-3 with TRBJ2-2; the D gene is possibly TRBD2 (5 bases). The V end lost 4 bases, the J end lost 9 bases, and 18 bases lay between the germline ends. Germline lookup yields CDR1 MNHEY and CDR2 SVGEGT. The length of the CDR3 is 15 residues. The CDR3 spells CASSFLARATRELFF. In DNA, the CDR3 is TGTGCCAGCAGTTTTTTAGCGAGAGCCACGAGGGAGCTGTTTTTT.

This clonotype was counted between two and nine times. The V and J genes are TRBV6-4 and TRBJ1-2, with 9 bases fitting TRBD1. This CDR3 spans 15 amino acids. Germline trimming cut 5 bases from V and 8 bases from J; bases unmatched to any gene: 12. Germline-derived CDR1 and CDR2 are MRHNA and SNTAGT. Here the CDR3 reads CASSLVAGQGLGYTF. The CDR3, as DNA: TGTGCCAGCAGTTTGGTGGCGGGACAGGGTTTAGGCTACACCTTC.

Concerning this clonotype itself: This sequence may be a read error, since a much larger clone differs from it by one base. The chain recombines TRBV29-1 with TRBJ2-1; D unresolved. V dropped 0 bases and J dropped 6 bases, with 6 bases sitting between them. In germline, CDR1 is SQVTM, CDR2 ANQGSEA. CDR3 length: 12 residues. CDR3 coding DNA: TGCAGCGTTGAAGATTCGGCCAATGAGCAGTTCTTC. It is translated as CSVEDSANEQFF.